This entry concerns a single T cell receptor beta chain. Its antigen is still unknown. The data stem from a study of cytomegalovirus exposure and HLA in healthy donors. Study observations and caveats: Roughly uniform sequencing depth across donors was assumed, possibly incorrectly. Most observed TCR sequences were rare, whereas some public TCRs were detected in many donors. In an earlier analysis, about 90% or about 30%: the productive usage of most TCR beta V segments. Researchers reported in a later analysis that a missense DCLRE1C variant was tied to TCR beta V- and J-gene trimming.

The PCR made use of 60 Vbeta and 13 Jbeta primers. The repertoire was sequenced with immunoSEQ multiplex PCR; TCRdb's copy has only in-frame clones and lacks some. The data show around 200,000 clones, with roughly four fifths seen just once and 1.6% held by the top ten. This CDR3 has 16 amino acids. V was trimmed by 4 bases and J by 1 base, leaving 13 bases between them. Germline values: CDR1 LGHNA, CDR2 YSLEER. This clonotype originated in a man aged 45 to 65 in good health and CMV-seronegative. The sample comprised PBMCs. V and J are TRBV4-3 and TRBJ2-2; D gene unclear. The CDR3 region is CASSPGAIWNTGELFF. The CDR3 DNA follows: TGCGCCAGCAGCCCCGGAGCCATTTGGAACACCGGGGAGCTGTTTTTT.